This record looks at one TCR beta chain sequence and its context. No antigen is known for it. The data derive from a study of cytomegalovirus exposure and HLA in healthy donors. Study-level points and caveats: Later findings reportedly placed an Asian-associated ancestry cluster below the approximately 670-donor mean for N-insertions.

The PCR had 60 Vbeta and 13 Jbeta primers. TCRdb's table, derived via immunoSEQ multiplex PCR, lists solely in-frame clones and lacks some. The sample lists about 110,000 clones, approximately 70% occurring once. This clonotype was obtained from a man aged 40-49 years in good health and CMV-seropositive. Input material: PBMCs.

CDR3: CASSSDRLANEKLFF. The CDR3 DNA reads as TGTGCCAGTAGTTCCGACAGGCTGGCTAATGAAAAACTGTTTTTT. The chain joins TRBV19 to TRBJ1-4; TRBD1 might be the D (6 bases). Trimming removed 5 bases at V and 3 bases at J, with 13 bases between. Per germline, CDR1 LNHDA and CDR2 SQIVND (reference sequence). The CDR3 is 15 residues long.